This TCR beta chain stems from a study of control samples from healthy donors and cancer patients. The germline gives CDR1 SGHTA, CDR2 FQGNSA. V shed 7 bases and J 4 bases; nucleotides not matched to a gene: 8. CDR3 length: 14 amino acids. This clone was detected a few times. The method was immunoSEQ multiplex PCR; TCRdb's version includes in-frame clones alone and lacks a portion of them. Of almost 95,000 clones in the sample, 75% to 95% are singletons; the top ten hold roughly 3.4%. J is TRBJ2-3 and V is TRBV7-2, with TRBD2 identical over 7 bases. What was sequenced was blood. The receptor comes from a woman aged 18-29 years in good health. The CDR3 nucleotides are TGTGCCAGCACCTTGGGGGGGGGTGCAGATACGCAGTATTTT. Translated: CASTLGGGADTQYF.